The entry that follows covers one T cell receptor (beta chain) sequence. The specificity of this receptor is unknown. No much larger clone is present one base from it, and per-base qualities are unavailable. This sample stems from a study of OX40 agonist ivuxolimab in advanced cancers. Study-wide context: Ivuxolimab was a fully human IgG2 agonistic monoclonal antibody targeting the costimulatory receptor OX40 (CD134). Intravenous ivuxolimab was administered to patients every 2 weeks at six dose levels: 0.01, 0.1, 0.3, 1.5, 3 and 10 mg/kg. Of the approximately 50 dose-escalation patients, hepatocellular carcinoma was present in roughly 19, melanoma in roughly 15, renal cell carcinoma in 9 and head and neck cancer in 9. A male proportion of 70% to 90% and a mean age of about 60 years, ranging from roughly 23 to 79, were recorded for the dose-escalation cohort. Prior anti-PD-1, anti-PD-L1 or anti-CTLA-4 therapy was permitted, and checkpoint inhibitors had been received by roughly 40% of dose-escalation patients. Partial responses occurred in three dose-escalation patients, of whom one had hepatocellular carcinoma and two had cutaneous melanoma. The purpose of peripheral TCRbeta sequencing was to test whether ivuxolimab changed TCR sequence diversity and led to clonal T-cell expansion. The paper reports the monotherapy dose-escalation portion (N = 52 patients) of the phase I ivuxolimab trial.

Measured from the cysteine to the phenylalanine, the CDR3 is 15 residues long. Only CDR3 DNA remains: 45 bases, in frame from the first base. V is trimmed back by 5 bases and J by 3 bases, and the junction contains 9 bases that no gene match accounts for. CDR1 and CDR2 were assigned from the germline V gene as SGHVS and FNYEAQ. What the research found in general, with its limitations: At doses of 0.1 to 3.0 mg/kg, clonal expansion of both CD4+ and CD8+ T cells in blood was seen between baseline and week 6. In the 0.1-3.0 mg/kg groups, partial responders were among the patients with the lowest normalized peripheral clonal expansion, particularly in CD8+ T cells. The antigen specificity of the peripheral T cells that underwent clonal expansion was not determined. After ivuxolimab, CD8+ T cells had more expanded clones than CD4+ T cells on average. Low levels of normalized T-cell clonal expansion were also seen in some patients who did not respond.

To sequence the TCRbeta CDR3 region, genomic DNA was isolated from the sorted cells. The immunoSEQ Assay was used for sequencing of TCRbeta CDR3 regions. Here the immuneACCESS table is served through TCRdb, limited to in-frame sequences with V and J called. Missing clones are a known gap in these copies; in checked studies unresolved V genes cover under half, and the rest lacks a known reason. A total of about 70,000 clones appear in this sample, roughly 90% of them only once. Of the sample, over 6% is held by the ten largest clones. The trial excluded patients who had a history of autoimmune disease or were on systemic immunosuppression. In every dose cohort, peripheral blood was drawn for TCR sequencing at baseline, cycle 4 day 1, and cycle 7 day 1. Samples came from an open-label, multicenter, first-in-human phase I dose-escalation trial of ivuxolimab. Adults with locally advanced or metastatic melanoma, renal cell, hepatocellular, or head and neck squamous cell carcinoma were enrolled in the trial. Before TCR sequencing, CD4+ and CD8+ T cells were separately sorted from peripheral blood.

This sequence uses TRBV7-6 and TRBJ2-7, and 8 bases in between align with TRBD2. The receptor was isolated from an adult with an advanced solid tumor such as melanoma, head and neck, liver or kidney cancer. Sample: CD4+ or CD8+ T cells sorted from blood, taken in a trial of the OX40 agonist ivuxolimab. The DNA sequence follows: TGTGCCAGCAGCAAGGGGTCCGGGGGGGGCTACGAGCAGTACTTC. It translates to CASSKGSGGGYEQYF. Beyond the CDR3, the reference TRBV7-6 and TRBJ2-7 genes provide the residues; the full variable domain reads: GAGVSQSPRYKVTKRGQDVALRCDPISGHVSLYWYRQALGQGPEFLTYFNYEAQQDKSGLPNDRFSAERPEGSISTLTIQRTEQRDSAMYRCASSKGSGGGYEQYFGPGTRLTVT.